The clone carrying this T cell receptor beta chain shows up as medium-sized by frequency. What it binds is unknown. The entry originates in a study of human CD8 memory T cell subsets. Points from the study as a whole: The overlap between stem-like memory and precursor exhausted T cell repertoires was minimal. For stem-like memory and precursor exhausted T cells, diversity was similarly high, which was not true of effector memory cells.

This CDR3 region has 12 residues. Germline-derived CDR1 and CDR2 are SQVTM and ANQGSEA. Enrichment for total CD8+ T cells was performed by negative magnetic separation. Duplicate vials holding some 150,000 sorted CD8+ T cells per subset yielded the RNA. Production of TCR beta libraries used UMI-labeled 5' RACE as the method. TCRdb processed the 5' RACE reads again and assigns one entry to each CDR3 protein, with no DNA. The specimen's table records around 4,900 distinct CDR3 sequences. The sequence came from a human donor in good health. The material sequenced was CD8+ T cells from PBMCs. The genes are TRBV29-1 and TRBJ1-2; lacking DNA, the TRBD1 call made by TCRdb goes unchecked. CDR3: CSVGTGSGGYTF.